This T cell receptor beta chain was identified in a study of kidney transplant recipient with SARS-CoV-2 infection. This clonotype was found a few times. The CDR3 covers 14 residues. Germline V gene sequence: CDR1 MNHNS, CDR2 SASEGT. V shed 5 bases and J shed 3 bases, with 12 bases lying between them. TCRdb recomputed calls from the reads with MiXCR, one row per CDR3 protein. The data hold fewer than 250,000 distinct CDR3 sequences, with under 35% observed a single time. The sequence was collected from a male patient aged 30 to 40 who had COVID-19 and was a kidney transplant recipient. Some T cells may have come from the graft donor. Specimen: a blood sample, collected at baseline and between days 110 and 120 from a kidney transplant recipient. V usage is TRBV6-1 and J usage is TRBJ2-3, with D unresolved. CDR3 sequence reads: CASSPGVFTDTQYF. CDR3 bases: TGTGCCAGCAGTCCCGGCGTCTTTACAGATACGCAGTATTTT.